This section outlines one TCR beta chain sequence together with its context. The data belong to a study of blood T cell repertoires in COVID-19. Looking at the study overall: From the United States, Italy and Spain came samples of acute and convalescent COVID-19.

Sequencing used immunoSEQ multiplex PCR; TCRdb keeps in-frame clones, though not all of them. Of roughly 340,000 clones in the sample, more than 80% are singletons; the top ten hold about 1%. With V trimmed by 3 bases and J by 2 bases, 6 bases remained unmatched. Germline CDR1 and CDR2: MGHDK and SYGVNS. CDR3 length equals 15 residues. Each recovered donor of Cohort 3 presented with two negative PCRs, clearance, or symptom resolution. This receptor was identified in a man aged 18-30 years who had recovered from COVID-19. This sequence joins TRBV25-1 and TRBJ1-1; TRBD1 aligns across 7 bases. The material sequenced was PBMCs or T cells enriched from blood (not recorded which). DNA for the CDR3: TGTGCCAGCAGTGAGGGGGACAGATTTAACACTGAAGCTTTCTTT. This encodes CASSEGDRFNTEAFF.